This TCR beta chain emerged from a study of blood T cell repertoires in COVID-19. Overall study context: Samples taken during acute and convalescent COVID-19 were collected in the United States, Italy and Spain. Sources were T cells, B-cell-depleted T cells, or PBMCs; the material itself was cDNA or gDNA.

TCRdb's table, derived via immunoSEQ multiplex PCR, lists solely in-frame clones and lacks some. The sample has about 170,000 clones; less than 90% are singletons. Recruitment covered 20 to 25 US areas and drew participants whose ages spanned roughly 18 to 100 years. The study assigned cohorts using participant-reported clinical history. The CDR3 runs 16 residues. V shed 5 bases, J shed 2 bases, and the junction held 10 bases outside the gene matches. CDR1 and CDR2 (germline): SGHTA, FQGNSA. The origin of this receptor is a human donor with acute COVID-19. The donor label of this sample is uncertain. The chain couples TRBV7-2 to TRBJ2-7; TRBD1 agrees at 9 bases. Input material: PBMCs or T cells enriched from blood (not recorded which). Here the CDR3 DNA reads TGTGCCAGCAGCCGGGACAGGGCTCCCACAACCTACGAGCAGTACTTC. This codes for CASSRDRAPTTYEQYF.